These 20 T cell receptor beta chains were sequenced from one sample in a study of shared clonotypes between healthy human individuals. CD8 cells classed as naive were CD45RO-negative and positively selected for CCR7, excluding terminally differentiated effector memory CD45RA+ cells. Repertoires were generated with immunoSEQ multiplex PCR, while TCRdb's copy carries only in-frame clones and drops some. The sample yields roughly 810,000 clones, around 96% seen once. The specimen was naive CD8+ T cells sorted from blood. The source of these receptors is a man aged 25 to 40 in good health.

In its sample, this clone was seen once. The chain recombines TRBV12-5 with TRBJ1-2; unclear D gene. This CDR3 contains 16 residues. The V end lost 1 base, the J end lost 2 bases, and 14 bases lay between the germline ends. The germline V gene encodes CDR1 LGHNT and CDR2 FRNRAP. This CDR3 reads CASGLDHPTSNYGYTF. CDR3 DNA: TGTGCTAGTGGTTTGGACCATCCGACTTCAAACTATGGCTACACCTTC.

This CDR3 is CSVEMASSNEQFF. The CDR3 DNA reads as TGCAGCGTTGAAATGGCTAGCAGTAATGAGCAGTTCTTC. J is TRBJ2-1 and V is TRBV29-1; D perhaps matches TRBD2 (5 bases). CDR1 SQVTM and CDR2 ANQGSEA come from the germline V gene. The CDR3 extends over 13 amino acids. V was cut by 2 bases and J by 7 bases, with 12 bases left in between.

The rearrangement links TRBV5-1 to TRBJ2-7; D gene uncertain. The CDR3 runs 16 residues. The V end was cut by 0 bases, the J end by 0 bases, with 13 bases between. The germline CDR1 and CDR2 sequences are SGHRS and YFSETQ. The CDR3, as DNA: TGCGCCAGCAGCTTGGTAAACGGCCAGAGCTCCTACGAGCAGTACTTC. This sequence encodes CASSLVNGQSSYEQYF.

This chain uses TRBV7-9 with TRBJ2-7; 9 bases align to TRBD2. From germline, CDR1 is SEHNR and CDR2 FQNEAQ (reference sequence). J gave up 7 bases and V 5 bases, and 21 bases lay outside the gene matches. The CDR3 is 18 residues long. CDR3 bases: TGTGCCAGCAGCCAACCCTCAAGACTAGCGGAGCCCTCGGGGGAGCAGTACTTC. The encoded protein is CASSQPSRLAEPSGEQYF.

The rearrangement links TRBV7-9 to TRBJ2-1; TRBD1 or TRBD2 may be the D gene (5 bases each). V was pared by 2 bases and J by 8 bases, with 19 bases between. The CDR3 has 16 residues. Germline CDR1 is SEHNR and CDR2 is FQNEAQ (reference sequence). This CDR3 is CASSLNWDENKDEQFF. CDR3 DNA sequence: TGTGCCAGCAGCTTAAATTGGGACGAAAACAAGGATGAGCAGTTCTTC.

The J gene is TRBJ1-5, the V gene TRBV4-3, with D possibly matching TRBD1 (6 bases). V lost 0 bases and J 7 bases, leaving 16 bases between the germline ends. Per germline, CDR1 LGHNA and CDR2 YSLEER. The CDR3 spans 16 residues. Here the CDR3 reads CASSQEASGAGQPQHF. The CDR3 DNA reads TGCGCCAGCAGCCAAGAGGCGTCAGGGGCCGGGCAGCCCCAGCATTTT.

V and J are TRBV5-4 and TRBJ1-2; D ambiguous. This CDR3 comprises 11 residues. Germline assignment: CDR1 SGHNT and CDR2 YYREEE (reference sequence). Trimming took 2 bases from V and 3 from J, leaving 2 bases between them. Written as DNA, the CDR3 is TGTGCCAGCAGCTTCGACTATGGCTACACCTTC. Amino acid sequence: CASSFDYGYTF.

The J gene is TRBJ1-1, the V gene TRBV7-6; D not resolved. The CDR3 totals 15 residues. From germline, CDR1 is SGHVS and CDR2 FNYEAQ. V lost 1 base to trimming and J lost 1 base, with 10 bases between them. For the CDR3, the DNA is TGTGCCAGCAGCTTAGTGGGAGGAAAGAACACTGAAGCTTTCTTT. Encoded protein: CASSLVGGKNTEAFF.

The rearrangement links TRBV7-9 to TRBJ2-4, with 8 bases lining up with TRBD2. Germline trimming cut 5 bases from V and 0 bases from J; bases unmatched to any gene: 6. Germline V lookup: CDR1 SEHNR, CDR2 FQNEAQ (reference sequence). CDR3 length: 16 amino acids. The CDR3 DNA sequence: TGTGCCAGCAGCCCTACGGGGGGGGTAGCCAAAAACATTCAGTACTTC. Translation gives CASSPTGGVAKNIQYF.

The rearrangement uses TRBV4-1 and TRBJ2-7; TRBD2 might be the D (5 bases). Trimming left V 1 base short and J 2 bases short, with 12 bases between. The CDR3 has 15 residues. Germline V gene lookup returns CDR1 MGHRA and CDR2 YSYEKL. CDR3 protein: CASSQAASIAYEQYF. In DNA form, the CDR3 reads TGCGCCAGCAGCCAAGCGGCTAGCATCGCCTACGAGCAGTACTTC.

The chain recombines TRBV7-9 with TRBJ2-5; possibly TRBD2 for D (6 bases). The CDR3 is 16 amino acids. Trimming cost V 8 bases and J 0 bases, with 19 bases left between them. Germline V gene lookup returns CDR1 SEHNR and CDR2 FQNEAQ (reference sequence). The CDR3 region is CASSRDFSGYQETQYF. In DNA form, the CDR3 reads TGTGCCAGCTCCCGGGACTTTTCGGGGTACCAAGAGACCCAGTACTTC.

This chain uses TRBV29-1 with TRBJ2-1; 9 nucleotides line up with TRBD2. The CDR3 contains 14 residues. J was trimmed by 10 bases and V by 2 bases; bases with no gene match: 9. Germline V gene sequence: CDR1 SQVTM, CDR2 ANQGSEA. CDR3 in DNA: TGCAGCGTTGAACGGGGTAGCGGGAGTGGGGAGCAGTTCTTC. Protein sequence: CSVERGSGSGEQFF.

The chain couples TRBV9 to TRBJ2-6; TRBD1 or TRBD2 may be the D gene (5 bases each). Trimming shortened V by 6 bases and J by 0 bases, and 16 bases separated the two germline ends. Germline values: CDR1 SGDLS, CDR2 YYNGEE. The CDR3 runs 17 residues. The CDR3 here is CASTSRGQGSGANVLTF. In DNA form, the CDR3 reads TGTGCCAGCACCTCTCGGGGCCAAGGCTCTGGGGCCAACGTCCTGACTTTC.

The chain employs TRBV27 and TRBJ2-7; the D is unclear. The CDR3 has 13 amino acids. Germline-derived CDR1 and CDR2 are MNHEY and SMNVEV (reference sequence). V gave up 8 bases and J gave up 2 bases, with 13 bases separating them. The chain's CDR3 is CASGPGVPYEQYF. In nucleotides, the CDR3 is TGTGCCAGCGGCCCTGGTGTCCCCTACGAGCAGTACTTC.

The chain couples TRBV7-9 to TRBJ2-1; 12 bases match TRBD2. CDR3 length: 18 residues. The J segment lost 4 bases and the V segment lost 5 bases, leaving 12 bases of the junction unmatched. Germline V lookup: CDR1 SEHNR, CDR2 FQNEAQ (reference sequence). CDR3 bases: TGTGCCAGCAGCACAGGAGCCATCGGACTAGCGGGATACAATGAGCAGTTCTTC. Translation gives CASSTGAIGLAGYNEQFF.

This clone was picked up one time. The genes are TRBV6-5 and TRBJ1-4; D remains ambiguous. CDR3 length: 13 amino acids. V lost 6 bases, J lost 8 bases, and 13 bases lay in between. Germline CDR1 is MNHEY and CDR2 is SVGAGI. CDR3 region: CASSPISREKLFF. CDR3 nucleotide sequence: TGTGCCAGCAGCCCCATCTCGAGGGAAAAACTGTTTTTT.

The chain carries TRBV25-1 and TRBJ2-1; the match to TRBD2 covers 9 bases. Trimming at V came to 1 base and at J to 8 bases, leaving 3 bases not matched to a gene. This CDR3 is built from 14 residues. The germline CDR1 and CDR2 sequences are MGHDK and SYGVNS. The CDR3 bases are TGTGCCAGCAGTGAATCTGCGGGAGGGGATGAGCAGTTCTTC. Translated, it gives CASSESAGGDEQFF.

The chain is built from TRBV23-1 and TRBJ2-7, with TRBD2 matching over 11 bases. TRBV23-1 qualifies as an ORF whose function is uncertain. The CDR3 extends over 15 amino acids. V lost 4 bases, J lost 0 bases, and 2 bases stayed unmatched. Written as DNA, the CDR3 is TGCGCCAGCAGTCGGACTAGCGGGCCCTCCTACGAGCAGTACTTC. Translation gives CASSRTSGPSYEQYF.

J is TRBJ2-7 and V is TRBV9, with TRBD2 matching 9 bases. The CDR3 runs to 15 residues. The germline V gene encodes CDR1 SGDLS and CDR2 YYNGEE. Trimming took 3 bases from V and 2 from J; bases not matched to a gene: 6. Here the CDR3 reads CASSAASGDAYEQYF. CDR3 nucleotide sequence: TGTGCCAGCAGCGCCGCTAGCGGGGACGCCTACGAGCAGTACTTC.

The CDR3 reads CASSMRLGYEQYF. CDR3 nucleotides: TGTGCCAGTAGTATGCGGCTTGGATACGAGCAGTACTTC. The V and J genes are TRBV19 and TRBJ2-7; D remains unclear. Trimming cost V 3 bases and J 4 bases, with 10 bases left between them. The V gene's germline CDR1 is LNHDA and CDR2 SQIVND (reference sequence). This CDR3 has 13 residues. The variable domain in full, with the rest retrieved from reference TRBV19 and TRBJ2-7, is DGGITQSPKYLFRKEGQNVTLSCEQNLNHDAMYWYRQDPGQGLRLIYYSQIVNDFQKGDIAEGYSVSREKKESFPLTVTSAQKNPTAFYLCASSMRLGYEQYFGPGTRLTVT.